A selection of T cell receptor beta chains follows, all from one sample in a study of T cells after yellow fever vaccination. Via MiXCR, TCRdb re-called the 5' RACE reads, giving one row per CDR3 protein. The sample records 180,000 or so distinct CDR3 sequences, approximately 10% being singletons. Sequencing used CD8+ T cells sorted from PBMCs, obtained 15 days after the yellow fever booster vaccination. Source of these receptors: a young man who received the YFV17D yellow fever vaccine. Each CDR3 is given with its conserved first and last residue. Fields, in order: J gene, V gene, clone size, D gene, CDR3 protein, CDR3 DNA. The D gene is left open where the match is weak. Clone size is stated in some rows and not others, as once, few, many or a class when expanded.

J gene: TRBJ1-2; V gene: TRBV29-1; clone size: few; D gene: .; CDR3 protein: CSIQDPNGYTF; CDR3 DNA: TGCAGCATACAGGATCCGAATGGCTACACCTTC
J gene: TRBJ2-1; V gene: TRBV7-9; clone size: many; D gene: TRBD2; CDR3 protein: CASSSGLIDEQFF; CDR3 DNA: TGTGCCAGCAGCTCGGGACTAATAGATGAGCAGTTCTTC
J gene: TRBJ1-1; V gene: TRBV6-2/TRBV6-3; clone size: few; D gene: .; CDR3 protein: CASSPPGGGGEAFF; CDR3 DNA: TGTGCCAGCAGCCCCCCGGGGGGCGGGGGAGAAGCTTTCTTT
J gene: TRBJ2-3; V gene: TRBV6-1; clone size: few; D gene: .; CDR3 protein: CASSESMEGWITQYF; CDR3 DNA: TGTGCCAGCAGTGAATCGATGGAGGGGTGGATTACGCAGTATTTT
J gene: TRBJ2-3; V gene: TRBV7-9; clone size: .; D gene: .; CDR3 protein: CASSLGGGGDTQYF; CDR3 DNA: TGTGCCAGCAGCTTAGGCGGGGGCGGAGATACGCAGTATTTT
J gene: TRBJ1-1; V gene: TRBV7-2; clone size: .; D gene: .; CDR3 protein: CASSPLGGTEAFF; CDR3 DNA: TGTGCCAGCAGCCCCCTTGGGGGCACTGAAGCTTTCTTT
J gene: TRBJ2-2; V gene: TRBV7-9; clone size: .; D gene: .; CDR3 protein: CASSALLPSAGELFF; CDR3 DNA: TGTGCCAGCAGCGCGCTTCTGCCTAGCGCCGGGGAGCTGTTTTTT
J gene: TRBJ2-2; V gene: TRBV15; clone size: few; D gene: .; CDR3 protein: CATSRLGGGSGELFF; CDR3 DNA: TGTGCCACCAGCAGACTGGGGGGGGGCTCCGGGGAGCTGTTTTTT
J gene: TRBJ2-1; V gene: TRBV12-3/TRBV12-4; clone size: .; D gene: .; CDR3 protein: CASSLDTGREQFF; CDR3 DNA: TGTGCCAGCAGCTTAGACACCGGGCGGGAGCAGTTCTTC
J gene: TRBJ2-3; V gene: TRBV13; clone size: many; D gene: .; CDR3 protein: CASSPLRETTTDTQYF; CDR3 DNA: TGTGCCAGCAGCCCCCTCCGGGAAACCACCACAGATACGCAGTATTTT
J gene: TRBJ2-7; V gene: TRBV3-1; clone size: few; D gene: .; CDR3 protein: CASSLHPTSSYEQYF; CDR3 DNA: TGTGCCAGCAGCCTCCATCCGACTAGCTCCTACGAGCAGTACTTC
J gene: TRBJ2-5; V gene: TRBV7-3; clone size: .; D gene: .; CDR3 protein: CASSAPGADQETQYF; CDR3 DNA: TGTGCCAGCAGCGCACCGGGGGCTGACCAAGAGACCCAGTACTTC
J gene: TRBJ1-5; V gene: TRBV28; clone size: .; D gene: TRBD1; CDR3 protein: CASSRRGQGARPQHF; CDR3 DNA: TGTGCCAGCAGCCGTAGGGGACAGGGGGCGAGGCCCCAGCATTTT
J gene: TRBJ2-7; V gene: TRBV12-3/TRBV12-4; clone size: many; D gene: .; CDR3 protein: CASSPSPGHYYEQYF; CDR3 DNA: TGTGCCAGCAGTCCTTCTCCGGGACATTATTACGAGCAGTACTTC
J gene: TRBJ2-5; V gene: TRBV5-6; clone size: .; D gene: TRBD1; CDR3 protein: CASSAEGTGARLETQYF; CDR3 DNA: TGTGCCAGCAGCGCCGAGGGGACAGGGGCACGGCTCGAGACCCAGTACTTC
J gene: TRBJ2-5; V gene: TRBV10-3; clone size: few; D gene: .; CDR3 protein: CAISESRSTGPYQETQYF; CDR3 DNA: TGTGCCATCAGTGAGTCCCGGTCGACTGGCCCGTACCAAGAGACCCAGTACTTC
J gene: TRBJ2-5; V gene: TRBV6-5; clone size: .; D gene: .; CDR3 protein: CASSYKGLWETQYF; CDR3 DNA: TGTGCCAGCAGTTATAAGGGGCTGTGGGAGACCCAGTACTTC
J gene: TRBJ2-1; V gene: TRBV20-1; clone size: .; D gene: TRBD1; CDR3 protein: CSVLPGQSSYNEQFF; CDR3 DNA: TGCAGTGTTCTACCGGGACAGAGCTCCTACAATGAGCAGTTCTTC
J gene: TRBJ1-2; V gene: TRBV4-3; clone size: .; D gene: TRBD1; CDR3 protein: CASSQEAVQGAGDYGYTF; CDR3 DNA: TGCGCCAGCAGCCAAGAGGCCGTCCAGGGGGCAGGCGACTATGGCTACACCTTC
J gene: TRBJ1-1; V gene: TRBV12-3/TRBV12-4; clone size: .; D gene: .; CDR3 protein: CASSLLRGTEAFF; CDR3 DNA: TGTGCCAGCAGTTTATTGCGGGGAACTGAAGCTTTCTTT
J gene: TRBJ2-1; V gene: TRBV6-2/TRBV6-3; clone size: few; D gene: .; CDR3 protein: CASSYRADWQFF; CDR3 DNA: TGTGCCAGCAGTTACAGGGCCGATTGGCAGTTCTTC
J gene: TRBJ2-1; V gene: TRBV14; clone size: .; D gene: .; CDR3 protein: CASSQVVSYNEQFF; CDR3 DNA: TGTGCCAGCAGCCAAGTCGTCTCCTACAATGAGCAGTTCTTC
J gene: TRBJ2-3; V gene: TRBV7-2; clone size: .; D gene: TRBD2; CDR3 protein: CASSLGPGSGGATDTQYF; CDR3 DNA: TGTGCCAGCAGCTTAGGCCCCGGCAGCGGGGGGGCCACAGATACGCAGTATTTT
J gene: TRBJ2-5; V gene: TRBV7-9; clone size: many; D gene: .; CDR3 protein: CASSLYVGLETQYF; CDR3 DNA: TGTGCCAGCAGCTTATATGTCGGGCTGGAGACCCAGTACTTC
J gene: TRBJ2-5; V gene: TRBV27; clone size: few; D gene: .; CDR3 protein: CASSLLGGDETQYF; CDR3 DNA: TGTGCCAGCAGTTTATTGGGGGGAGACGAGACCCAGTACTTC
J gene: TRBJ1-4; V gene: TRBV10-3; clone size: .; D gene: .; CDR3 protein: CAISESRQDEKLFF; CDR3 DNA: TGTGCCATCAGTGAGTCGAGGCAGGATGAAAAACTGTTTTTT
J gene: TRBJ1-1; V gene: TRBV4-1; clone size: .; D gene: TRBD1; CDR3 protein: CASSHNRGGTEAFF; CDR3 DNA: TGCGCCAGCAGCCATAACAGGGGAGGCACTGAAGCTTTCTTT
J gene: TRBJ2-2; V gene: TRBV3-1; clone size: few; D gene: .; CDR3 protein: CASSRPQGLNTGELFF; CDR3 DNA: TGTGCCAGCAGCCGGCCGCAAGGGTTAAACACCGGGGAGCTGTTTTTT
J gene: TRBJ2-7; V gene: TRBV20-1; clone size: .; D gene: .; CDR3 protein: CSARDRDRVTYEQYF; CDR3 DNA: TGCAGTGCTAGAGATCGCGACCGGGTAACCTACGAGCAGTACTTC
J gene: TRBJ2-2; V gene: TRBV25-1; clone size: few; D gene: TRBD2; CDR3 protein: CASSEYDGLAGVANTGELFF; CDR3 DNA: TGTGCCAGCAGTGAATATGACGGACTAGCGGGGGTCGCGAACACCGGGGAGCTGTTTTTT
J gene: TRBJ2-5; V gene: TRBV4-3; clone size: .; D gene: TRBD2; CDR3 protein: CASSQDRLAGYQETQYF; CDR3 DNA: TGCGCCAGCAGCCAAGATAGACTAGCGGGCTACCAAGAGACCCAGTACTTC
J gene: TRBJ2-1; V gene: TRBV7-9; clone size: few; D gene: .; CDR3 protein: CASSQGFTSYNEQFF; CDR3 DNA: TGTGCCAGCAGTCAGGGATTTACCTCCTACAATGAGCAGTTCTTC
J gene: TRBJ1-5; V gene: TRBV6-2/TRBV6-3; clone size: few; D gene: TRBD1; CDR3 protein: CASSWDRGPNQPQHF; CDR3 DNA: TGTGCCAGCAGTTGGGACAGGGGCCCCAATCAGCCCCAGCATTTT
J gene: TRBJ1-1; V gene: TRBV12-3/TRBV12-4; clone size: few; D gene: .; CDR3 protein: CASSLGQVFTRWTEAFF; CDR3 DNA: TGTGCCAGCAGTTTAGGGCAGGTCTTCACGAGATGGACTGAAGCTTTCTTT
J gene: TRBJ2-3; V gene: TRBV6-5; clone size: many; D gene: TRBD1; CDR3 protein: CASSPGQKFEADTQYF; CDR3 DNA: TGTGCCAGCAGCCCGGGACAGAAGTTCGAAGCTGATACGCAGTATTTT
J gene: TRBJ1-2; V gene: TRBV4-1; clone size: few; D gene: .; CDR3 protein: CASSQVGGLQNSVYGYTF; CDR3 DNA: TGCGCCAGCAGCCAAGTGGGCGGGCTACAGAACTCCGTCTATGGCTACACCTTC
J gene: TRBJ2-3; V gene: TRBV18; clone size: few; D gene: .; CDR3 protein: CASSPPRGGRPDTQYF; CDR3 DNA: TGTGCCAGCTCACCACCCCGGGGTGGGCGCCCAGATACGCAGTATTTT
J gene: TRBJ2-7; V gene: TRBV27; clone size: few; D gene: TRBD1; CDR3 protein: CASRKTGPGYEQYF; CDR3 DNA: TGTGCCAGCAGGAAGACAGGGCCCGGCTACGAGCAGTACTTC
J gene: TRBJ2-1; V gene: TRBV7-3; clone size: .; D gene: TRBD2; CDR3 protein: CASSAGLAGDNEQFF; CDR3 DNA: TGTGCCAGCAGCGCCGGACTAGCGGGGGACAATGAGCAGTTCTTC
J gene: TRBJ1-5; V gene: TRBV7-6; clone size: .; D gene: .; CDR3 protein: CASSSYNQPQHF; CDR3 DNA: TGTGCCAGCAGCTCTTACAATCAGCCCCAGCATTTT
J gene: TRBJ1-6; V gene: TRBV27; clone size: .; D gene: TRBD1; CDR3 protein: CASSPLTGGNSPLHF; CDR3 DNA: TGTGCCAGCAGTCCCTTGACAGGGGGTAATTCACCCCTCCACTTT
J gene: TRBJ2-1; V gene: TRBV7-9; clone size: many; D gene: TRBD2; CDR3 protein: CASSLSGTSKSNEQFF; CDR3 DNA: TGTGCCAGCAGCTTGAGCGGGACTAGCAAGTCTAATGAGCAGTTCTTC
J gene: TRBJ1-6; V gene: TRBV2; clone size: .; D gene: TRBD1; CDR3 protein: CASSPRQGGYNSPLHF; CDR3 DNA: TGTGCCAGCAGTCCGAGACAGGGGGGTTATAATTCACCCCTCCACTTT
J gene: TRBJ2-3; V gene: TRBV20-1; clone size: few; D gene: TRBD2; CDR3 protein: CSASRLAGGTDTQYF; CDR3 DNA: TGCAGTGCCTCCCGACTAGCGGGGGGCACAGATACGCAGTATTTT
J gene: TRBJ2-7; V gene: TRBV12-3/TRBV12-4; clone size: few; D gene: .; CDR3 protein: CASSSQGEGRSYEQYF; CDR3 DNA: TGTGCCAGCAGTTCCCAGGGGGAGGGTAGGTCTTACGAGCAGTACTTC
J gene: TRBJ2-3; V gene: TRBV27; clone size: few; D gene: TRBD2; CDR3 protein: CASSPLGAGGKEDTQYF; CDR3 DNA: TGTGCCAGCAGTCCCCTAGGAGCGGGGGGTAAGGAGGATACGCAGTATTTT
J gene: TRBJ2-3; V gene: TRBV6-5; clone size: few; D gene: TRBD2; CDR3 protein: CASSYSIPWASGGESTDTQYF; CDR3 DNA: TGTGCCAGCAGTTACTCGATTCCCTGGGCTAGCGGGGGGGAAAGCACAGATACGCAGTATTTT
J gene: TRBJ1-2; V gene: TRBV20-1; clone size: few; D gene: .; CDR3 protein: CSARVQLDGYTF; CDR3 DNA: TGCAGTGCTAGAGTTCAACTGGATGGCTACACCTTC
J gene: TRBJ2-2; V gene: TRBV4-1; clone size: .; D gene: TRBD1; CDR3 protein: CASSQGRTGGLELFF; CDR3 DNA: TGCGCCAGCAGCCAAGGGAGGACAGGGGGTTTGGAGCTGTTTTTT
J gene: TRBJ1-1; V gene: TRBV6-5; clone size: .; D gene: .; CDR3 protein: CASSYSIEPKGTEAFF; CDR3 DNA: TGTGCCAGCAGTTACTCGATTGAGCCTAAGGGGACTGAAGCTTTCTTT
J gene: TRBJ2-5; V gene: TRBV9; clone size: .; D gene: .; CDR3 protein: CASSPSDGHETQYF; CDR3 DNA: TGTGCCAGCAGCCCCTCAGATGGCCACGAGACCCAGTACTTC
J gene: TRBJ2-3; V gene: TRBV6-6; clone size: .; D gene: .; CDR3 protein: CATGIDTQYF; CDR3 DNA: TGTGCCACGGGGATAGATACGCAGTATTTT
J gene: TRBJ2-1; V gene: TRBV25-1; clone size: few; D gene: .; CDR3 protein: CASRTGGDYNEQFF; CDR3 DNA: TGTGCCAGCAGAACAGGGGGGGATTACAATGAGCAGTTCTTC
J gene: TRBJ2-5; V gene: TRBV7-8; clone size: few; D gene: .; CDR3 protein: CASSQGGPGETQYF; CDR3 DNA: TGTGCCAGCAGCCAGGGGGGGCCGGGGGAGACCCAGTACTTC
J gene: TRBJ2-1; V gene: TRBV4-1; clone size: .; D gene: TRBD2; CDR3 protein: CASSHLRLAEYNEQFF; CDR3 DNA: TGCGCCAGCAGCCATCTTAGACTAGCGGAATACAATGAGCAGTTCTTC